This T cell receptor (beta chain) was recovered during a study of T cell responses to AZD1222 COVID-19 vaccine. The overall study: Timing groups of about 4 and about 12 weeks for second doses were pooled.

Regarding this clone: Its antigen is as yet unknown.

Trimming shortened V by 0 bases and J by 9 bases, and 6 bases separated the two germline ends. Germline V gene sequence: CDR1 SGHAT, CDR2 FQDESV (reference sequence). CDR3 length: 12 amino acids. Study-wide points: Vaccine-associated CD4 TCRs spanned spike, dominant at 160-218 and 743-854. The sample set comprised mostly white British donors with more females, and clonal diversity was possibly underestimated.

The protocol was immunoSEQ multiplex PCR, while the TCRdb copy is restricted to in-frame clones and leaves out a portion. There are under 150,000 clones in the sample; approximately 90% occur only once, and around 2.7% lies in the top ten. The material was peripheral blood, obtained on day 0 of AZD1222 vaccination. The clonotype comes from an adult in good health. The chain links TRBV11-1 to TRBJ2-1; perhaps TRBD2 as D (6 bases). The DNA for the CDR3 is TGTGCCAGCAGCTTAGCGGGGGGTGAGCAGTTCTTC. As protein: CASSLAGGEQFF.